The table lists the clone carrying this T cell receptor beta chain with a few counts. Its target is not known. Incorporated into the TCR beta cDNA libraries were unique molecular identifiers, which served to reduce PCR and sequencing biases. With about 0.95 to 11 million T cells as the source, a few hundred thousand cDNA molecules resulted. TCRdb re-analysed the PCR reads in MiXCR, keeping a single row per CDR3 protein. The sample has about 760,000 distinct CDR3 sequences, roughly 27% seen once. This sample was included in a study of post-analysis software for immune sequencing data. As for the study in general: The study covered relapsing-remitting, secondary progressive and progressive-relapsing courses of multiple sclerosis. General study points: In multiple sclerosis, normalized Chao1 diversity was significantly below that of controls. With TRBV5-6, TRBV5-1 and TRBV20-1 included, about five TRBV segments were more frequent in patients than in controls. Pronounced co-clustering by F measure was evident among identically batched samples.

The germline CDR1 and CDR2 sequences are SEHNR and FQNEAQ (reference sequence). Trimming stripped 2 bases from V and 4 bases from J, with 15 bases between. This CDR3 contains 16 residues. Sequenced: blood. The chain links TRBV7-9 to TRBJ2-1; a possible D gene is TRBD1 (6 bases). The sequence came from a girl aged 10 to 17 with multiple sclerosis. The CDR3 DNA reads as TGTGCCAGCAGCTTACCAGACAGGAGTCTGTACAATGAGCAGTTCTTC. As protein: CASSLPDRSLYNEQFF.